The entry below gives a single TCR beta chain sequence along with its context. This specimen comes from a study of blood T cell repertoires in COVID-19. In the original processing: Quantification of nucleated cells was approximated via reference gene primer amplification. Some clones are missing from TCRdb's copy, which holds only in-frame ones; the method was immunoSEQ multiplex PCR. V, J and clone size were drawn from that table, and D and trimming were deduced from the DNA. The top ten clones hold roughly 8.3% of a sample with over 60,000 clones, about 81% of them seen once. Germline values: CDR1 SQVTM, CDR2 ANQGSEA. The CDR3 length is 13 residues. Trimming cost V 4 bases and J 5 bases; bases outside gene matches: 7.

What was sequenced was peripheral blood. This TCR was recovered from a human donor in a cohort sampled during active COVID-19. The chain joins TRBV29-1 to TRBJ2-5, with 7 bases lining up with TRBD2. The CDR3 region is CSVGAGVFETQYF. CDR3 nucleotide sequence: TGCAGCGTTGGGGCGGGAGTGTTTGAGACCCAGTACTTC.